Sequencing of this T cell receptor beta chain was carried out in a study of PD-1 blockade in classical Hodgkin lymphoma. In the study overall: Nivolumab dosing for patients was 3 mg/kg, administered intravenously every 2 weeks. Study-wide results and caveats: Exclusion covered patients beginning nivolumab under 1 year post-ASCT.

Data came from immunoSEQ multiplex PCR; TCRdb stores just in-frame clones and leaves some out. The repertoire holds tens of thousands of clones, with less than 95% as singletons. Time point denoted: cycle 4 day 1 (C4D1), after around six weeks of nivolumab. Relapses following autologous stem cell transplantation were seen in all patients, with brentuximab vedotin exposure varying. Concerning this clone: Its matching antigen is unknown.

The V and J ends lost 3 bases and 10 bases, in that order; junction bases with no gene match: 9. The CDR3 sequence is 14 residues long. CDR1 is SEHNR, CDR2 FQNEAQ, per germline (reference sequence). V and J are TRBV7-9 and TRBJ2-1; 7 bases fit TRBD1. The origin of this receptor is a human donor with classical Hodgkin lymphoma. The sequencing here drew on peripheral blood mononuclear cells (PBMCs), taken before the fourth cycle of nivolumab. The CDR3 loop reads CASSFEGANWEQFF. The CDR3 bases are TGTGCCAGCAGCTTCGAGGGGGCGAATTGGGAGCAGTTCTTC. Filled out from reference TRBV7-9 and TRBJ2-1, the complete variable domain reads DTGVSQNPRHKITKRGQNVTFRCDPISEHNRLYWYRQTLGQGPEFLTYFQNEAQLEKSRLLSDRFSAERPKGSFSTLEIQRTEQGDSAMYLCASSFEGANWEQFFGPGTRLTVL.